The T cell receptor (beta chain) described here comes from a study of blood T cell repertoires in COVID-19. Across the whole study: From the United States, Italy and Spain came samples of acute and convalescent COVID-19. PBMCs, B-cell-depleted T cells, or T cells provided the cDNA or gDNA that made up the material.

As processed by the authors: Scientists estimated how many nucleated cells there were by amplifying reference gene primers. TCRdb keeps only in-frame clones here, not all; method: immunoSEQ multiplex PCR. V, J and clone size are taken as reported in that table, and D and trimming were inferred from the DNA itself. In the table there are some 77,000 clones, about four fifths of which are singletons. V was pared by 5 bases and J by 9 bases, with 5 bases of the junction left unmatched. This CDR3 comprises 14 residues. CDR1 and CDR2 from the germline V gene are SGHTA and FQGTGA. This chain connects TRBV7-3 to TRBJ1-6; 9 nucleotides align to TRBD1. The TCR was taken from a man between 70 and 80 years old with acute or convalescent COVID-19. What was sequenced was peripheral blood. The CDR3 nucleotides read TGTGCCAGCAGCCCCACAGGGGGCAGTTCACCCCTCCACTTT. Translating gives CASSPTGGSSPLHF.